The following is a TCR beta chain sequence with its context. Method: immunoSEQ multiplex PCR; TCRdb's copy keeps in-frame clones and lacks some. The sample lists 1,000 to 1,500 clones, approximately 62% seen once, with 45% to 65% in the top ten. The data are from a study of sequential checkpoint blockade in melanoma. On the study more broadly: First-line arms were nivolumab then ipilimumab, or the reverse, randomized 1:1. Each arm's sequence ended with maintenance nivolumab.

Treatment indicated: randomized to nivolumab then ipilimumab (arm A) or the reverse (arm B). No patient had prior DNA-damaging chemotherapy. PBMC sorting kept live CD3+CD8+ cells without CD19 or CD56. CDR3 length equals 15 residues. Trimming stripped 8 bases from V and 3 bases from J, with 20 bases between. Germline V gene data show CDR1 as MNHNS and CDR2 as SASEGT. This chain connects TRBV6-1 to TRBJ2-7, with TRBD2 as a possible D gene (6 bases). The input for sequencing was CD8+ T cells sorted from blood (inferred from file names), taken from a patient given nivolumab and ipilimumab in sequence. The sequence was obtained from a human donor with melanoma. CDR3 loop: CASCPGVSKHYEQYF. CDR3 DNA: TGTGCCAGCTGTCCGGGGGTCTCGAAACACTACGAGCAGTACTTC.